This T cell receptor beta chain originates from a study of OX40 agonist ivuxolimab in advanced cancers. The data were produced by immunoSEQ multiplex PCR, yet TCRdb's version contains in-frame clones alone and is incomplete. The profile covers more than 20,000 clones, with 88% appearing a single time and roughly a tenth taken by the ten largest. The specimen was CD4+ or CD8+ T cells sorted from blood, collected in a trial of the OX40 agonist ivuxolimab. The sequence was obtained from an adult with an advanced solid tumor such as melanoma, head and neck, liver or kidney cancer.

CDR3 protein: CASSFSTGNVYEQYF. CDR3 in DNA: TGCGCCAGCAGCTTTTCGACAGGGAACGTTTACGAGCAGTACTTC. This rearrangement joins TRBV5-1 to TRBJ2-7, with 7 bases fitting TRBD1. Unmatched junction bases numbered 9, after V lost 2 bases and J lost 4 bases. The germline V gene has CDR1 SGHRS and CDR2 YFSETQ. There are 15 residues in the CDR3.